The rows below give T cell receptor beta chains drawn from one sample of a study of breast tumors, draining lymph nodes, adjacent tissues. TCRdb recomputed calls from the multiplex PCR reads with MiXCR, one row per CDR3 protein. The sample carries some 17,000 distinct CDR3 sequences, just under 45% recorded once. Specimen: tumor-adjacent breast tissue. These receptors were obtained from a female donor with breast cancer. Some clones in this sample may be carry-over from other donors' samples. Each CDR3 is given with its conserved first and last residue. The order of the fields is V gene, clone size, D gene, J gene, CDR3 protein, CDR3 DNA. The D gene is left open where the match is weak. Part of the rows lack a size; the others show once, few, many or a class for expanded clones.

TRBV12-3/TRBV12-4	-	TRBD1	TRBJ2-7	CASSRTGGGQSSYEQYF	TGTGCCAGCAGCCGGACAGGGGGAGGACAGAGCTCCTACGAGCAGTACTTC
TRBV11-3	few	-	TRBJ2-7	CASSYRQSSGYEQYF	TGTGCCAGCAGCTACAGACAGAGTTCCGGCTACGAGCAGTACTTC
TRBV24-1	once	-	TRBJ1-5	CATSEYRPNINQPQHF	TGTGCCACCAGTGAGTACAGGCCGAATATCAATCAGCCCCAGCATTTT
TRBV28	many	TRBD2	TRBJ2-7	CASSPSGLGSYEQYF	TGTGCCAGCAGCCCTAGCGGGCTTGGCTCCTACGAGCAGTACTTC
TRBV9	medium-sized	-	TRBJ1-3	CASSAVDRGNTIYF	TGTGCCAGCAGCGCCGTGGACAGAGGAAACACCATATATTTT
TRBV13	-	-	TRBJ2-7	CASSPRLATSYEQYF	TGTGCCAGCAGCCCCAGGCTAGCTACCTCCTACGAGCAGTACTTC
TRBV6-2/TRBV6-3	few	TRBD1	TRBJ1-1	CASSHPPGQGSVFF	TGTGCCAGCAGTCACCCGCCGGGACAGGGATCTGTTTTCTTT
TRBV5-1	-	-	TRBJ2-2	CASTRQGLRDGELFF	TGCGCCAGCACTCGGCAGGGGCTAAGGGACGGGGAGCTGTTTTTT
TRBV19	medium-sized	TRBD2	TRBJ2-1	CASSIRREGRNEQFF	TGTGCCAGTAGTATTCGACGGGAGGGCCGCAATGAGCAGTTCTTC
TRBV15	many	TRBD2	TRBJ2-1	CATSRDDGGLDRDEQFF	TGTGCCACCAGCAGAGACGATGGGGGACTAGATCGCGATGAGCAGTTCTTC
TRBV7-2	medium-sized	-	TRBJ2-6	CASSLFGGFGANVLTF	TGTGCCAGCAGCTTGTTTGGGGGCTTTGGGGCCAACGTCCTGACTTTC
TRBV20-1	medium-sized	-	TRBJ1-6	CSARQVGGNSPLHF	TGCAGTGCCCGACAGGTGGGGGGAAATTCACCCCTCCACTTT
TRBV6-6	many	-	TRBJ1-2	CASSYSSTGPINYGYTF	TGTGCCAGCAGTTACTCGAGTACAGGACCGATTAACTATGGCTACACCTTC
TRBV20-1	once	-	TRBJ1-3	CSVRPASGNTIYF	TGCAGTGTGAGGCCAGCCTCGGGAAACACCATATATTTT
TRBV4-1	many	-	TRBJ1-1	CASSLGFTEAFF	TGCGCCAGCAGCCTAGGGTTCACTGAAGCTTTCTTT
TRBV11-2	many	-	TRBJ1-3	CASSPLDTLRNTIYF	TGTGCCAGCAGCCCCCTTGATACGCTTCGTAACACCATATATTTT
TRBV15	medium-sized	-	TRBJ2-1	CATREGVVRASYNEQFF	TGTGCCACCAGGGAGGGGGTAGTCAGGGCATCCTACAATGAGCAGTTCTTC
TRBV18	-	-	TRBJ2-3	CASSPTDTQYF	TGTGCCAGCTCACCCACAGATACGCAGTATTTT
TRBV7-2	-	TRBD2	TRBJ2-2	CASSLEAGGVGTGELFF	TGTGCCAGCAGCTTGGAGGCGGGAGGGGTGGGAACCGGGGAGCTGTTTTTT
TRBV6-5	many	TRBD2	TRBJ2-2	CAIVPGGVGGELFF	TGTGCCATCGTCCCGGGGGGGGTTGGCGGGGAGCTGTTTTTT
TRBV5-1	-	TRBD2	TRBJ2-7	CASSYETSAGEQYF	TGCGCCAGCAGCTACGAGACTAGCGCTGGGGAGCAGTACTTC
TRBV9	medium-sized	-	TRBJ2-2	CASSVGLGNTGELFF	TGTGCCAGCAGCGTAGGATTGGGGAACACCGGGGAGCTGTTTTTT
TRBV7-3	once	-	TRBJ2-7	CASSLLRAHYEQYF	TGTGCCAGCAGCTTATTACGGGCTCACTACGAGCAGTACTTC
TRBV10-1	many	TRBD2	TRBJ2-1	CASSGMSGTSGGYNEQFF	TGCGCCAGCAGTGGGATGTCCGGGACTAGCGGGGGGTACAATGAGCAGTTCTTC
TRBV10-2	few	TRBD2	TRBJ2-7	CASSELGTSGRSRYEQYF	TGCGCCAGCAGTGAGCTTGGGACTAGCGGGAGATCTCGGTACGAGCAGTACTTC
TRBV20-1	many	-	TRBJ1-1	CSATFGTEAFF	TGCAGTGCCACATTTGGCACTGAAGCTTTCTTT
TRBV20-1	many	-	TRBJ2-6	CSARDAQGSGANVLTF	TGCAGTGCTAGAGATGCCCAGGGCTCTGGGGCCAACGTCCTGACTTTC
TRBV9	-	-	TRBJ2-3	CASGKRLVPDTQSF	TGTGCCAGCGGCAAGCGACTAGTTCCAGATACGCAGTCTTTT
TRBV20-1	medium-sized	TRBD1	TRBJ2-1	CSARDSAGAQGWTTEQFF	TGCAGTGCTAGAGATTCAGCTGGGGCACAGGGGTGGACGACTGAGCAGTTCTTC
TRBV20-1	-	-	TRBJ1-2	CSASGPGRGSTF	TGCAGTGCTAGTGGTCCCGGGAGGGGCTCCACCTTC
TRBV5-6	-	-	TRBJ2-2	CASSFRVSFGGELFF	TGTGCCAGCAGCTTCCGAGTATCCTTCGGCGGGGAGCTGTTTTTT
TRBV7-9	-	-	TRBJ1-4	CASSPTGGEKLFF	TGTGCCAGCAGCCCGACAGGTGGTGAAAAACTGTTTTTT
TRBV29-1	-	TRBD2	TRBJ2-7	CSVVGTSGAYEQYF	TGCAGCGTCGTTGGGACTAGCGGGGCCTACGAGCAGTACTTC
TRBV20-1	-	-	TRBJ1-2	CSASALRGGYTF	TGCAGTGCTAGTGCCCTGAGGGGTGGCTACACCTTC
TRBV5-1	medium-sized	-	TRBJ1-2	CASSRSPGDPYGYTF	TGCGCCAGCAGCAGGTCCCCGGGGGACCCCTATGGCTACACCTTC
TRBV7-6	medium-sized	-	TRBJ2-3	CASRPGRTDTQYF	TGTGCCAGCAGGCCAGGACGCACAGATACGCAGTATTTT
TRBV5-1	many	-	TRBJ2-2	CASSRTENTGELFF	TGCGCCAGCAGCCGGACAGAGAACACCGGGGAGCTGTTTTTT
TRBV14	many	-	TRBJ1-6	CASSPVAGASSPPHF	TGTGCCAGCAGCCCTGTCGCAGGAGCCTCTTCACCCCCCCACTTT
TRBV6-5	medium-sized	-	TRBJ1-2	CASSTGPRQGYTF	TGTGCCAGCAGTACCGGACCCAGGCAGGGCTACACCTTC
TRBV5-4	-	TRBD2	TRBJ2-7	CARARLAVPLTYEQYF	TGTGCCAGAGCCCGTCTAGCGGTACCTCTGACCTACGAGCAGTACTTC
TRBV4-1	many	TRBD2	TRBJ2-1	CASSPLAGGLNEQFF	TGCGCCAGCAGTCCACTAGCGGGGGGTCTCAATGAGCAGTTCTTC
TRBV30	many	-	TRBJ2-3	CAWSTLPHPTDTQYF	TGTGCCTGGAGTACGTTACCCCATCCCACAGATACGCAGTATTTT
TRBV5-5	many	TRBD1	TRBJ2-2	CASSKEDRGLAGELFF	TGTGCCAGCAGCAAGGAGGACAGGGGGCTTGCCGGGGAGCTGTTTTTT
TRBV19	many	-	TRBJ1-4	CASSTIRATEKLFF	TGTGCCAGTAGTACCATAAGGGCTACTGAAAAACTGTTTTTT
TRBV5-6	many	TRBD1	TRBJ1-5	CASSFFSNRGLNQPQHF	TGTGCCAGCAGCTTCTTTTCAAACAGGGGGCTTAACCAGCCCCAGCATTTT
TRBV6-4	-	-	TRBJ2-7	CARRQGREQYF	TGTGCCAGAAGACAAGGTAGGGAGCAGTACTTC
TRBV30	-	-	TRBJ1-1	CAWSVAYGVRLTFF	TGTGCCTGGAGTGTTGCTTATGGGGTTCGGTTGACTTTCTTT
TRBV11-2	many	-	TRBJ1-5	CASSLGTYQPQHF	TGTGCCAGCAGCTTAGGGACTTATCAGCCCCAGCATTTT
TRBV15	many	-	TRBJ2-1	CATSVLLYNEQFF	TGTGCCACCAGCGTACTTCTCTACAATGAGCAGTTCTTC
TRBV18	-	TRBD2	TRBJ2-5	CASSPMGLARETQYF	TGTGCCAGCTCACCAATGGGACTAGCGCGGGAGACCCAGTACTTC
TRBV20-1	-	TRBD1	TRBJ1-2	CSARDLGQGALYGYTF	TGCAGTGCTAGAGATCTCGGACAGGGGGCGCTTTATGGCTACACCTTC
TRBV6-2/TRBV6-3	medium-sized	-	TRBJ1-2	CASSRPDYGYTF	TGTGCCAGCAGTCGTCCTGACTATGGCTACACCTTC
TRBV20-1	medium-sized	TRBD2	TRBJ2-1	CSARGGGRANEQFF	TGCAGTGCTAGAGGGGGCGGGAGGGCCAATGAGCAGTTCTTC
TRBV4-2	many	TRBD2	TRBJ2-1	CASSQDGTSGGSWNEQFF	TGTGCCAGCAGCCAAGATGGGACTAGCGGGGGGAGTTGGAATGAGCAGTTCTTC
TRBV6-4	-	TRBD2	TRBJ2-1	CASSELAGDSEQFF	TGTGCCAGCTCTGAACTAGCGGGAGATAGTGAGCAATTCTTC
TRBV3-1	once	-	TRBJ2-3	CASSQDLADTQYF	TGTGCCAGCAGCCAAGATCTCGCAGATACGCAGTATTTT
TRBV5-6	medium-sized	TRBD1	TRBJ1-2	CASSLAWDRGLPLNYGYTF	TGTGCCAGCAGCTTGGCCTGGGACAGGGGGCTTCCCTTAAACTATGGCTACACCTTC